One T cell receptor (beta chain) is described in this entry. The target of this receptor is not known. No much larger clone is present one base from it, and per-base qualities are unavailable. This sample stems from a study of T-cell reconstitution after alpha-beta-depleted transplantation in children (dated by TCRdb to 2016 to 2018). Concerning the study at large: T-cell immune reconstitution after TCRalphabeta/CD19-depleted allogeneic hematopoietic cell transplantation in children was quantitatively tracked in the study by means of TCR repertoire profiling.

Libraries were built with PCR. For sequencing, an Illumina HiSeq 2500 was employed. To normalize quantification of the TCRbeta repertoire, the TCR libraries were built with molecular barcoding that relied on unique molecular identifiers. In TCRdb, the public reads were trimmed at Q25 with fastp and aligned with MiXCR, with productive beta chains retained. Entries that share a CDR3 protein sequence are merged under the most common genes and DNA. The sample table holds around 400,000 distinct CDR3 sequences, of which around 20% were seen once. The ten largest clones take up less than 4.5% of the sample. The sequence was collected from a human donor who donated a stem cell graft to a child with acute myeloid leukemia. This specimen consisted of PBMCs from the stem cell graft donor, obtained from the stem cell graft.

The nucleotide sequence reads as follows: TGCAGTGCTACCGGGACTGGGCAAGAGACCCAGTACTTC. Translated, this gives CSATGTGQETQYF. The chain is made from TRBV20-1 and TRBJ2-5; TRBD2 is perhaps the D gene, given 6 matching bases. The trim is 4 bases for V and 2 bases for J, with a gap of 11 bases between the germline ends. The cysteine opens and the phenylalanine closes a CDR3 of 13 amino acids. CDR3 DNA only is kept here, 39 bases in frame from base 1. The germline V gene (reference sequence) provides CDR1 DFQATT and CDR2 SNEGSKA.